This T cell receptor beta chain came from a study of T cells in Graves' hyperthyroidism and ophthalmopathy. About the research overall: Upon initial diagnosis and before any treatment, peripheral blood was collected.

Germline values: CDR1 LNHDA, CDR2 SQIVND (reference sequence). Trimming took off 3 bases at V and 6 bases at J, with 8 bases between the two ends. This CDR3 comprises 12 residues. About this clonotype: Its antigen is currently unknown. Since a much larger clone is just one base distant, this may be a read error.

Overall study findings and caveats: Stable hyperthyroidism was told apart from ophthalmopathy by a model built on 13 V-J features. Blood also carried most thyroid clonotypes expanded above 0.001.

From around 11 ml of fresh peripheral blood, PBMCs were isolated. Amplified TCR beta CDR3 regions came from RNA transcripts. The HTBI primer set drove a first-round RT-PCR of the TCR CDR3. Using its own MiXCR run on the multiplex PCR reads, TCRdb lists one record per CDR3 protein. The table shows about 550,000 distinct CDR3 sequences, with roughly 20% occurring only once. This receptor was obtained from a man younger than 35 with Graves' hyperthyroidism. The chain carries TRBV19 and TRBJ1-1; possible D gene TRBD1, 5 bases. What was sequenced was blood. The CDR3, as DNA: TGTGCCAGTAGTATGTGGGGGGCTGAAGCTTTCTTT. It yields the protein CASSMWGAEAFF.